The 23 T cell receptor beta chains presented below share a single source sample, sequenced in a study of technical replicates of blood from several donors. Clones were sequenced by immunoSEQ multiplex PCR, and TCRdb holds only the in-frame ones, with some missing. The sample lists more than 90,000 clones; nearly 97% were seen once. What was sequenced was T cells isolated from PBMCs. The origin of the receptors is a human donor in good health.

The V gene is TRBV6-5, the J gene TRBJ2-1; 7 bases are a match to TRBD2. Germline V gene data show CDR1 as MNHEY and CDR2 as SVGAGI. Unmatched junction bases numbered 5, after V lost 6 bases and J lost 3 bases. The CDR3 runs 14 residues. This chain's CDR3 is CASRREGYYNEQFF. CDR3 coding DNA: TGTGCCAGCAGAAGGGAGGGGTACTACAATGAGCAGTTCTTC.

The chain recombines TRBV27 with TRBJ1-6, with TRBD1 matching over 7 bases. The V and J ends lost 10 bases and 7 bases, in that order; junction bases with no gene match: 13. This CDR3 is built from 15 residues. The germline gives CDR1 MNHEY, CDR2 SMNVEV (reference sequence). The CDR3 DNA reads as TGTGCCACGCCATCAAACAGGGGTGAGAATTCACCCCTCCACTTT. The encoded protein is CATPSNRGENSPLHF.

The gene calls are TRBV28 and TRBJ1-5; weak D call: TRBD1 (6 bases). Trimming stripped 5 bases from V and 5 bases from J, with 16 bases between. Germline V gene sequence: CDR1 MDHEN, CDR2 SYDVKM. The CDR3 contains 15 residues. The CDR3 nucleotides are TGTGCCAGCAGTCCCCTGGACAGTGTGTATCAGCCCCAGCATTTT. It codes for CASSPLDSVYQPQHF.

This clone has a single count. The chain combines TRBV19 with TRBJ2-5, with D unclear. In germline, CDR1 is LNHDA, CDR2 SQIVND (reference sequence). CDR3 length: 14 amino acids. V lost 5 bases and J lost 1, with 11 bases in between. In DNA, the CDR3 is TGTGCCAGTAGTTCAAGTATACTCCAAGAGACCCAGTACTTC. This translates into CASSSSILQETQYF.

The gene calls are TRBV2 and TRBJ1-1; the D is unclear. The germline gives CDR1 SNHLY, CDR2 FYNNEI. The CDR3 covers 12 residues. V lost 5 bases, J lost 4 bases, and 8 bases lay in between. CDR3 protein: CASSPRGTEAFF. DNA for the CDR3: TGTGCCAGCAGTCCACGGGGCACTGAAGCTTTCTTT.

The J gene is TRBJ2-3, the V gene TRBV28; 7 nucleotides align to TRBD1. This CDR3 is 17 amino acids long. The germline V gene encodes CDR1 MDHEN and CDR2 SYDVKM. V dropped 2 bases and J dropped 0; count of bases not matched to a gene: 8. The chain's CDR3 is CASSLTPGTVSTDTQYF. The CDR3 DNA sequence: TGTGCCAGCAGTTTAACCCCTGGGACAGTTAGCACAGATACGCAGTATTTT. The full variable domain, in which reference TRBV28 and TRBJ2-3 provide the parts outside the CDR3, is DVKVTQSSRYLVKRTGEKVFLECVQDMDHENMFWYRQDPGLGLRLIYFSYDVKMKEKGDIPEGYSVSREKKERFSLILESASTNQTSMYLCASSLTPGTVSTDTQYFGPGTRLTVL.

The sample holds one count of this clone. The chain couples TRBV5-1 to TRBJ1-2, with a possible D match to TRBD1 (5 bases). The CDR3 extends over 15 amino acids. Trimming cost V 0 bases and J 0 bases, with 9 bases left between them. Germline assignment: CDR1 SGHRS and CDR2 YFSETQ. The DNA for the CDR3 is TGCGCCAGCAGCTTGGCCCAGGGTACTAACTATGGCTACACCTTC. The encoded protein is CASSLAQGTNYGYTF.

The J gene is TRBJ2-7, the V gene TRBV7-9, with TRBD1 as a possible D gene (6 bases). Trimming took 0 bases from V and 0 from J, leaving 18 bases between them. This CDR3 has 18 residues. The germline V gene has CDR1 SEHNR and CDR2 FQNEAQ (reference sequence). The CDR3 DNA follows: TGTGCCAGCAGCTTAGCGTTTAAACAGGGAGTTCCCTCCTACGAGCAGTACTTC. Translated: CASSLAFKQGVPSYEQYF.

The J gene is TRBJ1-2, the V gene TRBV5-1; D is uncertain. V was shortened by 3 bases and J by 5 bases, with 20 bases between the two germline ends. CDR1 is SGHRS and CDR2 is YFSETQ in the germline V gene. The CDR3 length is 16 residues. CDR3 coding DNA: TGCGCCAGCAGCTCCGGGAGCCGCGGGCGAGGTTATGGCTACACCTTC. This encodes CASSSGSRGRGYGYTF.

The genes are TRBV6-5 and TRBJ2-5; no definite D call. The CDR3 totals 13 residues. Looked up from germline, CDR1 is MNHEY and CDR2 is SVGAGI. V dropped 5 bases and J dropped 10 bases, with 17 bases sitting between them. In nucleotides, the CDR3 is TGTGCCAGCAGTCCAAGTTTGAGAGGTGACCAGTACTTC. This gives the protein CASSPSLRGDQYF.

The chain has TRBV10-3 and TRBJ2-4; D call uncertain. The germline V and J ends were trimmed by 3 bases and 1 base, with 10 bases remaining between them. CDR3 length: 15 residues. Germline CDR1 ENHRY, CDR2 SYGVKD. In DNA, the CDR3 is TGTGCCATCAGTGACGCGAAGTTGGCCAAAAACATTCAGTACTTC. Protein: CAISDAKLAKNIQYF.

V usage is TRBV9 and J usage is TRBJ2-3, with TRBD2 matching over 8 bases. This CDR3 is 15 amino acids long. Germline values: CDR1 SGDLS, CDR2 YYNGEE. J was trimmed by 8 bases and V by 0 bases; bases with no gene match: 8. In DNA, the CDR3 is TGTGCCAGCAGCGTAGTTAGCGGGGAGGCGGGTACGCAGTATTTT. As protein: CASSVVSGEAGTQYF.

Note on this clone: At one of its ends the junction is not consistent with the germline gene, which may arise from a read error. The genes are TRBV18 and TRBJ2-1; the match to TRBD1 covers 11 bases. There are 16 residues in the CDR3. The germline gives CDR1 KGHSH, CDR2 LQKENI. The CDR3 loop is CASSEGQGASFNEQFF. In nucleotides, the CDR3 is TGTGCCAGCTCAGAAGGACAGGGGGCCTCCTTCAATGAGCAGTTCTTC.

The gene calls are TRBV5-1 and TRBJ2-1, with D possibly TRBD2 on 5 matching bases. Germline-derived CDR1 and CDR2 are SGHRS and YFSETQ. V gave up 3 bases and J gave up 4 bases, with 17 bases separating them. This CDR3 is built from 16 residues. As DNA, the CDR3 is TGCGCCAGCAGCTGGGCGGCACTAGGGTCTTACAATGAGCAGTTCTTC. Protein sequence: CASSWAALGSYNEQFF.

The V and J genes are TRBV5-1 and TRBJ2-5; D remains ambiguous. The CDR3 length is 13 residues. Trimming pared 1 base from V and 1 base from J, leaving 5 bases between. The V gene's germline CDR1 is SGHRS and CDR2 YFSETQ. CDR3 residues: CASSLPFQETQYF. As DNA, the CDR3 is TGCGCCAGCAGCTTGCCCTTCCAAGAGACCCAGTACTTC.

V and J are TRBV28 and TRBJ1-5, with D perhaps TRBD1 (6 bases). The CDR3 loop spans 13 amino acids. Per the germline V gene, CDR1 is MDHEN and CDR2 is SYDVKM. V gave up 5 bases and J gave up 6 bases, with 11 bases separating them. The DNA for the CDR3 is TGTGCCAGCAGTCTGGGGGGGCCTCAGCCCCAGCATTTT. It codes for CASSLGGPQPQHF.

V is TRBV5-1 and J is TRBJ2-5, with a possible D match to TRBD1 (5 bases). CDR3 length: 13 residues. V gave up 3 bases and J gave up 4 bases, with 10 bases separating them. Germline V lookup: CDR1 SGHRS, CDR2 YFSETQ. CDR3 bases: TGCGCCAGCAGCTCCAGGGTAGGAGAGACCCAGTACTTC. Protein product: CASSSRVGETQYF.

The chain couples TRBV11-3 to TRBJ1-2; 9 positions match TRBD1. Germline assignment: CDR1 SGHNT and CDR2 YENEEA. V shed 6 bases and J 2 bases; nucleotides not matched to a gene: 1. CDR3 length: 13 residues. CDR3 nucleotide sequence: TGTGCCAGCAGAGGACAGGGGAACTATGGCTACACCTTC. Amino acids: CASRGQGNYGYTF.

J is TRBJ2-7 and V is TRBV15; a weak D match, TRBD1 (6 bases). V was pared by 0 bases and J by 3 bases, with 15 bases between. The CDR3 covers 16 residues. Germline loops: CDR1 LNHNV, CDR2 YYDKDF (reference sequence). CDR3 loop: CATSRDSMTGDYEQYF. DNA for the CDR3: TGTGCCACCAGCAGAGATTCGATGACAGGTGACTACGAGCAGTACTTC. Variable domain in full (rest from reference TRBV15 and TRBJ2-7): DAMVIQNPRYQVTQFGKPVTLSCSQTLNHNVMYWYQQKSSQAPKLLFHYYDKDFNNEADTPDNFQSRRPNTSFCFLDIRSPGLGDTAMYLCATSRDSMTGDYEQYFGPGTRLTVT.

The chain is built from TRBV7-2 and TRBJ2-1; D gene uncertain. The CDR3 consists of 16 residues. Looked up from germline, CDR1 is SGHTA and CDR2 is FQGNSA. V was pared by 4 bases and J by 2 bases, with 15 bases between. CDR3 amino acids: CASSYAVVPTYNEQFF. The CDR3 DNA reads TGTGCCAGCAGCTACGCCGTAGTCCCCACCTACAATGAGCAGTTCTTC.

The chain links TRBV5-6 to TRBJ1-1; D is undetermined. Per germline, CDR1 SGHDT and CDR2 YYEEEE. This CDR3 has 14 amino acids. V was shortened by 0 bases and J by 2 bases, with 8 bases between the two germline ends. This chain's CDR3 is CASSLARFNTEAFF. Written as DNA, the CDR3 is TGTGCCAGCAGCTTGGCCCGTTTTAACACTGAAGCTTTCTTT.

V gene TRBV27 combines with J gene TRBJ1-5; D may be TRBD1 (6 bases). Trimming stripped 1 base from V and 1 base from J, with 8 bases between. In germline, CDR1 is MNHEY, CDR2 SMNVEV (reference sequence). The CDR3 contains 15 residues. The CDR3 reads CASSLFRGSNQPQHF. For the CDR3, the DNA is TGTGCCAGCAGTTTATTCAGGGGAAGCAATCAGCCCCAGCATTTT.

The chain joins TRBV4-1 to TRBJ2-5; perhaps TRBD1 as D (6 bases). The germline V and J ends were trimmed by 0 bases and 3 bases, with 8 bases remaining between them. Germline V gives CDR1 MGHRA, CDR2 YSYEKL. The CDR3 sequence is 14 residues long. The DNA for the CDR3 is TGCGCCAGCAGCCAAGAACACAGGGAAGAGACCCAGTACTTC. Translated, it gives CASSQEHREETQYF.